Following are 21 T cell receptor beta chains from one sample sequenced in a study of response to subunit inactivated influenza vaccine. TCRdb ran MiXCR on the RT-PCR reads and lists one entry per CDR3 protein. The table lists some 600,000 distinct CDR3 sequences, 14% of them singletons. Source: PBMCs from blood, taken 14 to 15 days before vaccination. The receptors stem from a middle-aged man who received an inactivated influenza vaccine.

The chain joins TRBV12-3 or TRBV12-4 to TRBJ2-3; D remains ambiguous. CDR3 length equals 16 residues. The V gene lost 6 bases and the J gene lost 0 bases, with 16 bases spanning the gap. Written as DNA, the CDR3 is TGTGCCAGCAGCAACAGTGCGACCACTAGCACAGATACGCAGTATTTT. Translation: CASSNSATTSTDTQYF.

This sequence joins TRBV29-1 and TRBJ2-5; maybe TRBD1 (6 bases). Germline CDR1 is SQVTM and CDR2 is ANQGSEA. The V and J ends lost 4 bases and 6 bases respectively, with 9 bases between them. CDR3 size: 11 residues. DNA of the CDR3: TGCAGCGTTGGGACAGTTCAGACCCAGTACTTC. This gives the protein CSVGTVQTQYF.

This chain joins TRBV20-1 and TRBJ2-3; D tentatively fits TRBD1 or TRBD2 (5 bases each). The CDR3 is made up of 14 amino acids. Germline CDR1 and CDR2: DFQATT and SNEGSKA (reference sequence). V shed 1 base and J shed 2 bases, with 10 bases lying between them. In DNA, the CDR3 is TGCAGTGCTAGAGGCAGGGACCCCACAGATACGCAGTATTTT. This codes for CSARGRDPTDTQYF.

This clonotype was found many times. The CDR3 spells CASSLRVNTEAFF. The CDR3 DNA follows: TGTGCCAGCAGTTTAAGGGTGAACACTGAAGCTTTCTTT. The V and J genes are TRBV12-3 or TRBV12-4 and TRBJ1-1, with no clear D. V lost 2 bases and J 0 bases, leaving 4 bases between the germline ends. There are 13 residues in the CDR3.

This clonotype has only a few counts. CDR3 DNA: TGTGCCAGCAAATTACAGGGGCCCACCTACGAGCAGTACTTC. Translated: CASKLQGPTYEQYF. The rearrangement uses TRBV11-2 and TRBJ2-7, with 7 nucleotides matching TRBD1. With V trimmed by 7 bases and J by 2 bases, 8 bases remained unmatched. The CDR3 is made up of 14 amino acids. Germline lookup yields CDR1 SGHAT and CDR2 FQNNGV. The full variable domain, with the rest looked up from reference TRBV11-2 and TRBJ2-7, is EAGVAQSPRYKIIEKRQSVAFWCNPISGHATLYWYQQILGQGPKLLIQFQNNGVVDDSQLPKDRFSAERLKGVDSTLKIQPAKLEDSAVYLCASKLQGPTYEQYFGPGTRLTVT.

This clonotype has a handful of counts. V is TRBV28 and J is TRBJ2-7; D possibly corresponds to TRBD2 (6 bases). CDR3 size: 14 residues. Germline V CDR1 and CDR2: MDHEN, SYDVKM. V lost 1 base and J 0 bases, leaving 7 bases between the germline ends. The CDR3 DNA follows: TGTGCCAGCAGTTTATACGGGGGCTCCTACGAGCAGTACTTC. It codes for CASSLYGGSYEQYF.

This clonotype has a count of ten or more. V usage is TRBV12-3 or TRBV12-4 and J usage is TRBJ1-5; D uncertain. The length of the CDR3 is 14 residues. Deletions cut 6 bases from V and 7 bases from J, with 16 bases between. The CDR3 coding sequence is TGTGCCAGCAGCCGAACGGGAAGAGTCCAGCCCCAGCATTTT. It is translated as CASSRTGRVQPQHF.

The rearrangement joins TRBV28 to TRBJ2-7; 10 bases fit TRBD1. Germline V CDR1 and CDR2: MDHEN, SYDVKM. This CDR3 has 15 residues. V lost 2 bases to trimming and J lost 7 bases; unmatched junction nucleotides: 8. CDR3 in amino acids: CASSLRGQGSREQYF. The CDR3 coding sequence is TGTGCCAGCAGTTTAAGGGGACAGGGGTCGAGGGAGCAGTACTTC.

There are many counts of this clonotype. In nucleotides, the CDR3 is TGTGCCAGCAGTTTAATTCGCGATCAGCCCCAGCATTTT. It is translated as CASSLIRDQPQHF. The chain joins TRBV28 to TRBJ1-5; D is uncertain. The germline V and J ends were trimmed by 2 bases and 5 bases, with 7 bases remaining between them. The CDR3 covers 13 residues. Germline CDR1 is MDHEN and CDR2 is SYDVKM.

V gene TRBV11-2 combines with J gene TRBJ2-5; D may correspond to TRBD1 or TRBD2 (5 bases each). Per the germline V gene, CDR1 is SGHAT and CDR2 is FQNNGV. V lost 3 bases and J lost 2, with 16 bases in between. This CDR3 has 16 residues. CDR3 region: CASSLGVGPHQETQYF. CDR3 bases: TGTGCCAGCAGCTTGGGCGTGGGACCACATCAAGAGACCCAGTACTTC.

Only a few counts were recorded for this clonotype. The chain carries TRBV6-2 or TRBV6-3 and TRBJ2-1; 9 nucleotides align to TRBD2. V shed 7 bases and J 8 bases; nucleotides not matched to a gene: 12. The germline CDR1 and CDR2 sequences are MNHEY and SVGEGT. The CDR3 length is 15 residues. CDR3 coding DNA: TGTGCCAGCATCTCTTGGGCGGGGGGGCTTGATGAGCAGTTCTTC. It is translated as CASISWAGGLDEQFF.

This chain joins TRBV7-3 and TRBJ2-3, with TRBD2 matching 7 bases. V shed 5 bases, J shed 10 bases, and the junction held 18 bases outside the gene matches. Per germline, CDR1 SGHTA and CDR2 FQGTGA. The CDR3 is made up of 16 amino acids. The CDR3 protein is CASSQDGAGSGGAQYF. CDR3 bases: TGTGCCAGCAGCCAAGACGGAGCGGGAAGCGGTGGAGCGCAGTATTTT.

The gene calls are TRBV28 and TRBJ2-1; 11 bases line up with TRBD1. The germline V gene encodes CDR1 MDHEN and CDR2 SYDVKM. The CDR3 runs to 15 residues. V shed 6 bases and J 10 bases; nucleotides not matched to a gene: 11. The CDR3 coding sequence is TGTGCCAGCAGCCCCGCAGGACAGGGGGCCAGCGAGCAGTTCTTC. As protein: CASSPAGQGASEQFF.

This rearrangement joins TRBV5-1 to TRBJ2-2; the D is unclear. The CDR3 contains 16 residues. The V gene's germline CDR1 is SGHRS and CDR2 YFSETQ. V shed 0 bases and J shed 4 bases, with 13 bases lying between them. CDR3 sequence reads: CASSLGVAVGTGELFF. As DNA, the CDR3 is TGCGCCAGCAGCTTGGGGGTCGCGGTCGGCACCGGGGAGCTGTTTTTT.

The chain is built from TRBV6-5 and TRBJ2-7, with D possibly being TRBD2 (5 bases). CDR1 and CDR2 from the germline V gene are MNHEY and SVGAGI. Trimming pared 2 bases from V and 6 bases from J, leaving 14 bases between. The CDR3 totals 14 residues. For the CDR3, the DNA is TGTGCCAGCAGTTACGCGGTGAGGGTGGGCGAGCAGTACTTC. Translating it yields CASSYAVRVGEQYF.

The chain has TRBV6-2 or TRBV6-3 and TRBJ2-1; 10 positions match TRBD2. The length of the CDR3 is 15 residues. Germline lookup yields CDR1 MNHEY and CDR2 SVGEGT. V shed 6 bases, J shed 9 bases, and the junction held 11 bases outside the gene matches. The CDR3 DNA follows: TGTGCCAGCAGCATGACTCTAGCGGGGGCGGGTGAGCAGTTCTTC. Amino acids: CASSMTLAGAGEQFF.

The rearrangement uses TRBV5-1 and TRBJ2-1; D is undetermined. The CDR3 contains 14 residues. V was cut by 4 bases and J by 5 bases, with 13 bases left in between. In germline, CDR1 is SGHRS, CDR2 YFSETQ. The CDR3 region has the DNA TGCGCCAGCAGCCCCCGCAGTGGGAACAATGAGCAGTTCTTC. Protein sequence: CASSPRSGNNEQFF.

This clonotype was observed a few times. The chain carries TRBV21-1 and TRBJ1-5. TRBV21-1 is annotated as a pseudogene. CDR3 length: 16 amino acids. This CDR3 is CASSREGRVWNQPQHF. Here the CDR3 DNA reads TGTGCCAGCAGCAGAGAGGGGAGGGTTTGGAATCAGCCCCAGCATTTT.

This clonotype has just a few counts. The rearrangement joins TRBV28 to TRBJ1-5; maybe TRBD1 (5 bases). The V gene's germline CDR1 is MDHEN and CDR2 SYDVKM. The ends were cut back, 1 base at V and 0 bases at J, with 19 bases in the middle. The length of the CDR3 is 19 residues. CDR3 sequence: CASSLLAPGGIYSNQPQHF. CDR3 coding DNA: TGTGCCAGCAGTTTATTGGCCCCGGGGGGGATCTATAGCAATCAGCCCCAGCATTTT.

The V gene is TRBV5-1, the J gene TRBJ2-7, with D possibly being TRBD2 (6 bases). Germline CDR1 is SGHRS and CDR2 is YFSETQ. The CDR3 consists of 21 residues. Trimming removed 1 base from V and 2 bases from J, with 31 bases in between. The CDR3 protein is CASSLFLTGSPRLEVTYEQYF. DNA of the CDR3: TGCGCCAGCAGCTTGTTCCTCACCGGGTCCCCCCGACTAGAGGTGACCTACGAGCAGTACTTC. The full variable domain, completed using reference TRBV5-1 and TRBJ2-7, is KAGVTQTPRYLIKTRGQQVTLSCSPISGHRSVSWYQQTPGQGLQFLFEYFSETQRNKGNFPGRFSGRQFSNSRSEMNVSTLELGDSALYLCASSLFLTGSPRLEVTYEQYFGPGTRLTVT.

V is TRBV27 and J is TRBJ2-5, with 8 positions matching TRBD1. The CDR3 sequence is 15 residues long. J lost 5 bases, V lost 5 bases, and 10 bases had no gene match. Germline assignment: CDR1 MNHEY and CDR2 SMNVEV (reference sequence). Written as DNA, the CDR3 is TGTGCCAGCAGTAGGTCGACAGGGGTTTTCGAGACCCAGTACTTC. Translated, it gives CASSRSTGVFETQYF.